This T cell receptor beta chain was observed in a study of cytomegalovirus exposure and HLA in healthy donors. Points from the study as a whole: Researchers reportedly found TCR beta sequences accurately predicted most subjects' HLA-A and HLA-B alleles.

Primers for the PCR totalled 60 Vbeta and 13 Jbeta. The repertoire was sequenced with immunoSEQ multiplex PCR; TCRdb's copy has only in-frame clones and lacks some. The profile covers approximately 100,000 clones, with roughly 82% appearing a single time and 0.9% to 1.5% taken by the ten largest. Notes on this clone: The antigen remains undetermined.

The V segment lost 2 bases and the J segment 8 bases; nucleotides outside the gene matches: 3. The CDR3 runs to 13 residues. Sample: PBMCs. The rearrangement links TRBV23-1 to TRBJ2-1, with TRBD2 matching 7 bases. TRBV23-1 carries the ORF label, with uncertain function. The TCR sequence derives from a woman between 18 and 29 years old in good health and CMV-seronegative. The CDR3 bases are TGCGCCAGCAGTCAACGGGGAGGGGATGAGCAGTTCTTC. It yields the protein CASSQRGGDEQFF.